These 32 T cell receptor beta chains share one sample of origin, sequenced in a study of T cell repertoires in cytomegalovirus infection. A single record per CDR3 protein comes from TCRdb applying MiXCR to the reads. The repertoire holds approximately 350,000 distinct CDR3 sequences, with about 35% as singletons. Their target antigens are unknown. This specimen was cultured PBMCs, taken from culture after CMV antigen stimulation. These receptors originate from a human donor in good health (CMV status not recorded). Some clones in this sample may be carry-over from other donors' samples.

This clonotype has just a few counts. The chain has TRBV5-6 and TRBJ2-3; TRBD1 is a possible D gene (6 bases). Germline lookup yields CDR1 SGHDT and CDR2 YYEEEE. The V end lost 4 bases, the J end lost 5 bases, and 20 bases lay between the germline ends. The CDR3 length is 16 residues. In DNA, the CDR3 is TGTGCCAGCAGCGAACAGGGCCCGTTAAAGCAAGATACGCAGTATTTT. It is translated as CASSEQGPLKQDTQYF.

This clonotype was counted only a few times. The rearrangement links TRBV7-3 to TRBJ1-2; the D gene is possibly TRBD1 (5 bases). The CDR3 totals 14 residues. The germline V and J ends were trimmed by 3 bases and 5 bases, with 13 bases remaining between them. Germline values: CDR1 SGHTA, CDR2 FQGTGA. In DNA, the CDR3 is TGTGCCAGCAGCTTGGCCCCGGGGGGTTATGGCTACACCTTC. Protein sequence: CASSLAPGGYGYTF.

This rearrangement joins TRBV6-1 to TRBJ2-7, with 11 bases matching TRBD2. Germline CDR1 MNHNS, CDR2 SASEGT. The CDR3 runs 14 residues. After removal of 6 bases from V and 3 bases from J, the junction contained 4 bases not matched to a gene. The CDR3 sequence: CASRMGLADYEQYF. The CDR3 region has the DNA TGTGCCAGCAGGATGGGACTAGCGGACTACGAGCAGTACTTC.

This chain connects TRBV6-5 to TRBJ2-3; TRBD2 matches at 7 bases. CDR3 length equals 16 residues. Germline CDR1 and CDR2: MNHEY and SVGAGI. Unmatched junction bases numbered 3, after V lost 0 bases and J lost 0 bases. The CDR3 nucleotides read TGTGCCAGCAGTTACTCGGCTAGCGGTAGCACAGATACGCAGTATTTT. It translates to CASSYSASGSTDTQYF.

This clonotype was seen repeatedly, ten times or more. The rearrangement uses TRBV24-1 and TRBJ2-1; possible D gene TRBD1, 6 bases. In germline, CDR1 is KGHDR, CDR2 SFDVKD. This CDR3 spans 13 amino acids. The V gene lost 4 bases and the J gene lost 12 bases, with 15 bases spanning the gap. In DNA, the CDR3 is TGTGCCACCAGTGAAACAACAGGGTTTCGGCAGTTCTTC. Encoded protein: CATSETTGFRQFF.

The chain recombines TRBV20-1 with TRBJ2-1, with D maybe TRBD2 (6 bases). The V end lost 3 bases, the J end lost 4 bases, and 22 bases lay between the germline ends. The CDR3 runs to 17 residues. Germline CDR1 and CDR2: DFQATT and SNEGSKA (reference sequence). The CDR3 DNA reads as TGCAGTGCTAGCGGGTCGGGGGAGGCAACAAGATACAATGAGCAGTTCTTC. Translating gives CSASGSGEATRYNEQFF.

This clonotype was detected ten times or more. V is TRBV7-2 and J is TRBJ1-1, with 7 positions matching TRBD1. The CDR3 runs to 18 residues. The germline CDR1 and CDR2 sequences are SGHTA and FQGNSA. V trimming: 5 bases; J trimming: 3 bases; junction bases outside the gene matches: 18. The CDR3: CASSRNRGRSSKDTEAFF. As DNA, the CDR3 is TGTGCCAGCAGCCGTAACAGGGGCAGGAGTTCCAAGGACACTGAAGCTTTCTTT.

This clonotype was seen ten or more times. Here the CDR3 reads CASSLGLARDTQYF. CDR3 bases: TGTGCCAGCAGCTTAGGACTAGCGCGCGATACGCAGTATTTT. The gene calls are TRBV7-2 and TRBJ2-3, with 8 bases lining up with TRBD2. The CDR3 has 14 amino acids. The J segment lost 6 bases and the V segment lost 1 base, leaving 3 bases of the junction unmatched. The germline CDR1 and CDR2 sequences are SGHTA and FQGNSA.

This clonotype was seen a few times. The chain employs TRBV5-4 and TRBJ2-4; D may be TRBD2 (5 bases). CDR1 and CDR2 (germline): SGHNT, YYREEE (reference sequence). The CDR3 consists of 17 residues. V was clipped by 4 bases and J by 0 bases, with 17 bases between them. The CDR3 DNA is TGTGCCAGCAGCCCCGGGATGCGGTGGGGAGCCAAAAACATTCAGTACTTC. The encoded protein is CASSPGMRWGAKNIQYF.

At least ten counts were recorded for this clonotype. The J gene is TRBJ1-1, the V gene TRBV12-3 or TRBV12-4; 8 nucleotides agree with TRBD1. The CDR3 is 13 residues long. V lost 5 bases, J lost 4 bases, and 3 bases stayed unmatched. The CDR3 loop is CASSPGGGTEAFF. The CDR3 DNA follows: TGTGCCAGCAGTCCAGGGGGCGGCACTGAAGCTTTCTTT.

This clonotype was observed a few times. J is TRBJ2-1 and V is TRBV3-1; D ambiguous. CDR3 size: 13 residues. V was trimmed by 4 bases and J by 6 bases, leaving 10 bases between them. CDR1 LGHDT and CDR2 YNNKEL come from the germline V gene (reference sequence). The CDR3 protein is CASSPSERNEQFF. CDR3 in DNA: TGTGCCAGCAGCCCCAGTGAACGCAATGAGCAGTTCTTC.

The rearrangement uses TRBV2 and TRBJ2-1; TRBD2 might be the D (5 bases). The CDR3 has 12 residues. Germline V gene sequence: CDR1 SNHLY, CDR2 FYNNEI. V lost 3 bases and J 9 bases, leaving 9 bases between the germline ends. CDR3 in DNA: TGTGCCAGCAGTGACGATGGGAGTGAGCAGTTCTTC. Its protein is CASSDDGSEQFF. Based on the CDR3 plus reference TRBV2 and TRBJ2-1, the full variable domain is EPEVTQTPSHQVTQMGQEVILRCVPISNHLYFYWYRQILGQKVEFLVSFYNNEISEKSEIFDDQFSVERPDGSNFTLKIRSTKLEDSAMYFCASSDDGSEQFFGPGTRLTVL.

This chain links TRBV6-2 or TRBV6-3 with TRBJ2-3; D possibly corresponds to TRBD1 (6 bases). CDR1 is MNHEY and CDR2 is SVGEGT in the germline V gene. Trimming pared 6 bases from V and 0 bases from J, leaving 19 bases between. CDR3 length: 17 residues. The CDR3 loop is CASRSRSTGQSTDTQYF. In nucleotides, the CDR3 is TGTGCCAGCAGATCCAGATCCACCGGACAGAGCACAGATACGCAGTATTTT.

The table lists this clonotype with many counts. The chain is built from TRBV6-1 and TRBJ2-5; 7 nucleotides match TRBD2. V was clipped by 5 bases and J by 5 bases; unmatched bases: 11. The CDR3 is 15 amino acids. Germline values: CDR1 MNHNS, CDR2 SASEGT. This chain's CDR3 is CASSPRAGVRETQYF. The CDR3 coding sequence is TGTGCCAGCAGTCCGCGGGCGGGAGTGAGGGAGACCCAGTACTTC.

In its sample, this clonotype was seen a few times. V usage is TRBV6-1 and J usage is TRBJ2-7, with 10 bases that match TRBD2. CDR1 and CDR2 (germline): MNHNS, SASEGT. J gave up 0 bases and V 2 bases, and 4 bases lay outside the gene matches. The CDR3 loop spans 16 amino acids. CDR3 region: CASSELAGAISYEQYF. CDR3 bases: TGTGCCAGCAGTGAACTAGCGGGAGCGATCTCCTACGAGCAGTACTTC.

This clonotype came up once. The chain employs TRBV19 and TRBJ2-7; maybe TRBD2 (6 bases). The length of the CDR3 is 16 residues. Per the germline V gene, CDR1 is LNHDA and CDR2 is SQIVND (reference sequence). Trimming took off 3 bases at V and 5 bases at J, with 20 bases between the two ends. The CDR3 coding sequence is TGTGCCAGTAGTATGGAGGGTTCCCTCCCTTTGCACGAGCAGTACGTC. Translated, it gives CASSMEGSLPLHEQYV.

This clonotype was detected only a few times. V is TRBV27 and J is TRBJ1-1; 11 bases align to TRBD1. The V gene's germline CDR1 is MNHEY and CDR2 SMNVEV (reference sequence). The V and J ends lost 3 bases and 5 bases, in that order; junction bases with no gene match: 5. This CDR3 has 15 amino acids. In DNA, the CDR3 is TGTGCCAGCAGTTTTGGACAGGGGGCGAGGACTGAAGCTTTCTTT. It codes for CASSFGQGARTEAFF.

The V gene is TRBV6-5, the J gene TRBJ2-7; no clear D gene. Germline V gene data show CDR1 as MNHEY and CDR2 as SVGAGI. The CDR3 runs 14 residues. Trimming shortened V by 6 bases and J by 0 bases, and 12 bases separated the two germline ends. The CDR3 nucleotides are TGTGCCAGCAGGAAAGGACCGAGCTCCTACGAGCAGTACGTC. This gives the protein CASRKGPSSYEQYV.

The chain combines TRBV5-1 with TRBJ2-1; 11 nucleotides match TRBD2. Trimming at V came to 4 bases and at J to 3 bases, leaving 3 bases not matched to a gene. Germline V gene lookup returns CDR1 SGHRS and CDR2 YFSETQ. The CDR3 consists of 15 residues. CDR3 sequence: CASSAGLADYNEQFF. In DNA, the CDR3 is TGCGCCAGCAGCGCGGGACTAGCGGACTACAATGAGCAGTTCTTC.

This clonotype was observed at least ten times. This sequence joins TRBV4-3 and TRBJ2-3; D tentatively fits TRBD1 or TRBD2 (6 bases each). The V end lost 0 bases, the J end lost 5 bases, and 21 bases lay between the germline ends. Germline values: CDR1 LGHNA, CDR2 YSLEER. This CDR3 has 18 residues. In DNA, the CDR3 is TGCGCCAGCAGCCAAGATCTCCACAGGGTAGTAGCGGTAGATACGCAGTATTTT. This encodes CASSQDLHRVVAVDTQYF.

This chain links TRBV12-3 or TRBV12-4 with TRBJ2-1, with TRBD2 matching over 12 bases. The CDR3 length is 18 residues. V was clipped by 4 bases and J by 4 bases; unmatched bases: 11. The CDR3 loop reads CASSSTSGRITQYNEQFF. CDR3 coding DNA: TGTGCCAGCAGTTCGACTAGCGGGAGAATAACACAGTACAATGAGCAGTTCTTC.

The chain couples TRBV4-1 to TRBJ2-5, with D unclear. The ends were cut back, 5 bases at V and 4 bases at J, with 17 bases in the middle. Germline-derived CDR1 and CDR2 are MGHRA and YSYEKL. The CDR3 has 15 residues. The CDR3 sequence is CASSSAVRTGETQYF. The DNA of the CDR3 is TGCGCCAGCAGCTCGGCTGTCCGAACGGGAGAGACCCAGTACTTC.

This chain joins TRBV4-1 and TRBJ1-6, with D possibly matching TRBD1 (5 bases). Germline-derived CDR1 and CDR2 are MGHRA and YSYEKL. The CDR3 contains 16 residues. Trimming cost V 0 bases and J 6 bases, with 12 bases left between them. CDR3 DNA: TGCGCCAGCAGCCAAGAAGGCGTCAGGGCTAATTCACCCCTCCACTTT. Translating gives CASSQEGVRANSPLHF.

This rearrangement joins TRBV24-1 to TRBJ1-5; TRBD1 matches 7 bases. V lost 7 bases and J lost 5; bases outside the gene matches: 4. The CDR3 loop spans 13 amino acids. The V gene's germline CDR1 is KGHDR and CDR2 SFDVKD. The CDR3 loop reads CATRDRIDQPQHF. CDR3 nucleotides: TGTGCCACCAGGGACAGGATTGATCAGCCCCAGCATTTT.

The chain carries TRBV12-3 or TRBV12-4 and TRBJ1-6; D gene ambiguous. Trimming stripped 2 bases from V and 0 bases from J, with 11 bases between. CDR3 length equals 17 residues. CDR3: CASSLSLPSSYNSPLHF. The CDR3 nucleotides read TGTGCCAGCAGTTTAAGTCTCCCGAGCTCCTATAATTCACCCCTCCACTTT.

The rearrangement links TRBV7-6 to TRBJ1-4; 10 bases agree with TRBD1. The CDR3 totals 17 residues. Germline assignment: CDR1 SGHVS and CDR2 FNYEAQ. V lost 5 bases and J lost 8; bases outside the gene matches: 14. CDR3 bases: TGTGCCAGCAGCCCCTTAGCAACGGGACAGGGGCGCGAAAAACTGTTTTTT. It encodes CASSPLATGQGREKLFF.

This clonotype was observed a few times. CDR3 in DNA: TGTGCCAGCCTTGACCAAGCTAACTATGGCTACACCTTC. Protein product: CASLDQANYGYTF. The rearrangement joins TRBV28 to TRBJ1-2; D remains ambiguous. From germline, CDR1 is MDHEN and CDR2 SYDVKM. This CDR3 comprises 13 residues. V was clipped by 8 bases and J by 0 bases, with 10 bases between them.

This clonotype came up many times. The CDR3, as DNA: TGTGCCAGTAGTATTAACACCGCACCCTACAATGAGCAGTTCTTC. This codes for CASSINTAPYNEQFF. The V call is TRBV19, the J call TRBJ2-1; D gene uncertain. Germline lookup yields CDR1 LNHDA and CDR2 SQIVND (reference sequence). The CDR3 has 15 residues. V dropped 3 bases and J dropped 2 bases, with 11 bases sitting between them.

The rearrangement joins TRBV19 to TRBJ1-1; a possible D gene is TRBD1 (5 bases). V was trimmed by 9 bases and J by 1 base, leaving 18 bases between them. Per germline, CDR1 LNHDA and CDR2 SQIVND (reference sequence). The CDR3 length is 15 residues. The CDR3 is CASTQRGPKNTEAFF. For the CDR3, the DNA is TGTGCCAGCACCCAGAGGGGCCCTAAGAACACTGAAGCTTTCTTT.

This rearrangement joins TRBV19 to TRBJ2-1, with D tentatively TRBD1 or TRBD2 (5 bases each). Germline V gene sequence: CDR1 LNHDA, CDR2 SQIVND (reference sequence). The CDR3 is 12 residues long. Trimming cost V 3 bases and J 10 bases, with 10 bases left between them. The CDR3 nucleotides read TGTGCCAGTAGTATGTGGGACGGGGAGCAGTTCTTC. As protein: CASSMWDGEQFF.

Comment on this clonotype: Here the CDR3 omits its conserved ending phenylalanine or tryptophan, so a read error is the likely source. This rearrangement joins TRBV7-2 to TRBJ2-7, with 7 bases aligning to TRBD2. CDR3 length: 15 residues. The J segment lost 4 bases and the V segment lost 4 bases, leaving 10 bases of the junction unmatched. The germline gives CDR1 SGHTA, CDR2 FQGNSA. CDR3: CASSYQAGDFYEQYS. CDR3 nucleotide sequence: TGTGCCAGCAGCTATCAGGCGGGAGATTTTTACGAGCAGTACTCC.

This clonotype appeared a few times. This chain joins TRBV7-3 and TRBJ2-1; 7 bases line up with TRBD2. The J segment lost 2 bases and the V segment lost 6 bases, leaving 10 bases of the junction unmatched. Looked up from germline, CDR1 is SGHTA and CDR2 is FQGTGA. The CDR3 extends over 16 amino acids. CDR3 in amino acids: CASSPLGREPYNEQFF. CDR3 bases: TGTGCCAGCAGTCCCCTGGGGAGGGAGCCCTACAATGAGCAGTTCTTC.